Presented here are 9 T cell receptor beta chains from one specimen sequenced in a study of shared clonotypes between healthy human individuals. Sequencing was performed with immunoSEQ multiplex PCR; in TCRdb, only in-frame clones are kept and a portion is missing. The data hold hundreds of thousands of clones, with around 77% observed a single time. The sample consisted of PBMCs. These receptors were collected from a woman between 40 and 50 years old in good health. Some clones in this sample may be carry-over from other donors' samples.

Concerning this clone: A junction boundary mismatches the germline segment, possibly from a read error. The same CDR3 is also encoded by other DNA sequences in this sample. The chain combines TRBV2 with TRBJ1-1; 8 bases are shared with TRBD1. The CDR3 has 14 residues. The germline CDR1 and CDR2 sequences are SNHLY and FYNNEI. In DNA form, the CDR3 reads TGTGCCAGCAGTGGGGGACAGGCGAACACTGAAGCTTTTTTT. It specifies CASSGGQANTEAFF.

The J gene is TRBJ2-7, the V gene TRBV5-8; 10 nucleotides align to TRBD1. There are 15 residues in the CDR3. The trim removed 4 bases at V and 3 bases at J, leaving 7 bases unmatched. Germline CDR1 and CDR2: SGHTS and YDEGEE. The CDR3 loop is CASSRTGTGVYEQYF. For the CDR3, the DNA is TGTGCCAGCAGCCGGACCGGGACAGGGGTCTACGAGCAGTACTTC.

Of note for this clone: At the DNA level, this CDR3 is encoded by other sequences in the same sample as well. The chain combines TRBV20-1 with TRBJ1-5, with D unresolved. The CDR3 extends over 9 amino acids. The ends were cut back, 6 bases at V and 7 bases at J, with 4 bases in the middle. Germline lookup yields CDR1 DFQATT and CDR2 SNEGSKA (reference sequence). CDR3 nucleotide sequence: TGCAGTGCAGGCCAGCCCCAGCATTTT. Translating gives CSAGQPQHF.

The chain combines TRBV5-3 with TRBJ2-7; D gene uncertain. TRBV5-3 is assigned to the ORF class and has an uncertain function. The CDR3 is 15 residues long. V was trimmed by 4 bases and J by 0 bases, leaving 14 bases between them. The CDR3 DNA is TGTGCCAGAAGCCCCCCTCGCGGTAGCTCCTACGAGCAGTACTTC. Protein: CARSPPRGSSYEQYF.

This chain joins TRBV28 and TRBJ2-1; 11 nucleotides agree with TRBD2. Losses at the gene ends were 2 bases for V and 4 bases for J; bases not matched to a gene: 4. Germline CDR1 is MDHEN and CDR2 is SYDVKM. This CDR3 has 16 residues. The CDR3: CASSLMGLAAYNEQFF. The CDR3 nucleotides read TGTGCCAGCAGTTTAATGGGACTAGCGGCATACAATGAGCAGTTCTTC.

The gene calls are TRBV4-3 and TRBJ1-4; no firm D call. The V and J ends lost 0 bases and 7 bases respectively, with 15 bases between them. Germline CDR1 and CDR2: LGHNA and YSLEER. This CDR3 is 16 amino acids long. The CDR3 region is CASSQERTRSGEKLFF. Here the CDR3 DNA reads TGCGCCAGCAGCCAAGAACGGACTCGATCTGGTGAAAAACTGTTTTTT.

For this clone: This may come from a read error, since a much larger clone is one base off. The V and J genes are TRBV28 and TRBJ1-5; D gene unclear. There are 14 residues in the CDR3. Germline V gene sequence: CDR1 MDHEN, CDR2 SYDVKM. The CDR3 here is CASSSRYSNQSQHF. DNA of the CDR3: TGTGCCAGCAGTTCCCGTTATAGCAATCAGTCCCAGCATTTT.

This chain connects TRBV29-1 to TRBJ2-2; D may be TRBD2 (5 bases). Germline CDR1 and CDR2: SQVTM and ANQGSEA. V was pared by 5 bases and J by 3 bases, with 13 bases between. CDR3 size: 14 residues. The CDR3 is CSVRRAEYTGELFF. The CDR3 DNA follows: TGCAGCGTTCGGCGGGCGGAATACACCGGGGAGCTGTTTTTT.

V and J are TRBV18 and TRBJ2-7; D is perhaps TRBD2 (5 bases). V gave up 4 bases and J gave up 0 bases, with 10 bases separating them. CDR1 and CDR2 from the germline V gene are KGHSH and LQKENI. The CDR3 spans 14 residues. The DNA for the CDR3 is TGTGCCAGCTCACAACTAGAAAGCTCCTACGAGCAGTACTTC. It translates to CASSQLESSYEQYF.